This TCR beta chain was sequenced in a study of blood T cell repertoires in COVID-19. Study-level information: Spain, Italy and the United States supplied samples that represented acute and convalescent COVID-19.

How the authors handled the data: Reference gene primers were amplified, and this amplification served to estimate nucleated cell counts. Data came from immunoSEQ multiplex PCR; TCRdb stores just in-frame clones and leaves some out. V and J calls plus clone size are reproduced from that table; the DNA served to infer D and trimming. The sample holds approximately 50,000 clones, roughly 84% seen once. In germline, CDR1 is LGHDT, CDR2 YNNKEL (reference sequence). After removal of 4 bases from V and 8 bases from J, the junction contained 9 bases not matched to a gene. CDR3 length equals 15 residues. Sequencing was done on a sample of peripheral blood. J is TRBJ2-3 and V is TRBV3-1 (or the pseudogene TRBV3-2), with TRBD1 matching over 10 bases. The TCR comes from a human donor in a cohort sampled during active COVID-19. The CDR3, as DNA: TGTGCCAGCAGCCTAACGGAGACAGGGGGCAGTACGCAGTATTTT. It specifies CASSLTETGGSTQYF.